This T cell receptor (beta chain) was sequenced for a study of preoperative IRX-2 immunotherapy in early breast cancer (dated 2019 in TCRdb). The treatment or condition tag for this specimen amounts to: preoperative locoregional IRX-2 cytokine immunotherapy. The samples were obtained from a phase Ib study that tested preoperative, locoregional IRX-2 cytokine immunotherapy designed to prime immune responses. The donors were early-stage breast cancer patients who were given IRX-2 prior to surgery. The germline ends are 14 bases apart after V is trimmed by 5 bases and J by 0 bases. Reading from cysteine to phenylalanine, the CDR3 counts 16 amino acids. Just CDR3 DNA is preserved here, 48 bases in frame from base 1. CDR1 and CDR2 are read off the germline V gene as SGHNT and YENEEA. Libraries were built with the immunoSEQ multiplex PCR assay. TCRdb's version of the immuneACCESS table is confined to in-frame rearrangements and falls short of the full clone set. An unresolved V gene accounts for under half of the shortfall where checked; the remainder is of unknown origin. The sample table records approximately 96,000 clones; about nine tenths of these occur just once. The ten biggest clones cover approximately 2% of the sample.

A word on this clone: Its target antigen remains unknown. Qualities for individual bases were not recorded, and no much larger clone is one base off.

The V and J segments used are TRBV11-3 and TRBJ2-1; TRBD2 is a possible D gene, resting on 5 matching bases. This clonotype was obtained from a human donor with breast cancer. This material consisted of tumor tissue, taken after IRX-2 immunotherapy. The DNA is as follows: TGTGCCAGCAGCCTGCTGACGGGGAGCTCCTACAATGAGCAGTTCTTC. This encodes CASSLLTGSSYNEQFF.